The 3 T cell receptor beta chains given below trace back to one sample, sequenced in a study of blood T cell repertoires in COVID-19. Measured with immunoSEQ multiplex PCR; TCRdb has only the in-frame clones, and not every one. Of fewer than 500,000 clones listed, 70% to 90% are singletons. Sequencing was done on a sample of peripheral blood. These receptors originate from a man younger than 30 with COVID-19, enrolled during active disease.

The gene calls are TRBV5-4 and TRBJ2-7; 13 bases fit TRBD2. The CDR3 is 16 amino acids. The junction had 7 bases not matched to a gene; V was cut back by 0 bases and J by 7 bases. CDR1 and CDR2 (germline): SGHNT, YYREEE (reference sequence). In DNA, the CDR3 is TGTGCCAGCAGCTTGGGGCCACTAGCGGGAGGGGCTGAGCAGTACTTC. Amino acids: CASSLGPLAGGAEQYF.

CDR3 nucleotides: TGTGCCAGTAGCATGTGGGTTGGGGCCTCCACCGGGGAGCTGTTTTTT. Amino acid sequence: CASSMWVGASTGELFF. This chain links TRBV19 with TRBJ2-2, with D perhaps TRBD1 (5 bases). Deletions cut 6 bases from V and 4 bases from J, with 18 bases between. Germline V gene sequence: CDR1 LNHDA, CDR2 SQIVND (reference sequence). The CDR3 totals 16 residues.

The chain joins TRBV21-1 to TRBJ2-2; TRBD2 is the table's D call, not checked against the DNA. TRBV21-1 is assigned pseudogene status. The CDR3 length is 18 residues. CDR3 sequence: CASSPRGPTSGNTGELFF. The CDR3, as DNA: TGTGCCAGCAGCCCCCGCGGACCGACTAGCGGTAACACCGGGGAGCTGTTTTTT.